This T cell receptor beta chain is drawn from a study of T cell responses to AZD1222 COVID-19 vaccine (dated by TCRdb to the early 2020s). As for the study more broadly: TCR sequencing was performed for fewer than 250 trial participants, of whom roughly 200 were given two doses of AZD1222 and some 26 were given two doses of MenACWY control vaccine. Trial participants were enrolled by age into 18-55, 56-69 and 70-plus year subgroups, with about 150, 28 and 57 TCR-sequenced participants respectively.

Read against the paper, the sample's time point label means: about 28 days (+/-7) after the second vaccine dose. According to the study, the label for this sample's treatment or condition signals: meningococcal conjugate vaccine given as trial control. Samples from vaccinated people were obtained from the UK trials COV001 and COV002, which included a single-blind randomized controlled phase 2/3 trial of AZD1222 (ChAdOx1 nCoV-19) in healthy adults. Trial participant PBMC samples were collected at day 0 and day 28 after the second dose for TCRbeta chain sequencing. The CDR3 regions of human TCRbeta chains were analyzed by immunosequencing. The authors' analysis ran thus. Repertoire TCRs were checked for matches against a reference library of SARS-CoV-2-specific TCRs that had been generated using the MIRA antigen-specificity platform. Breadth was defined as the fraction of unique TCRs that were SARS-CoV-2-associated. Depth was defined as the fraction of total T cells that were SARS-CoV-2-associated. Using the MIRA data, each spike-specific TCR was assigned both to the spike region to which the TCR was reactive and to a CD4 or CD8 class. Log10-transformed breadth and depth values were compared by one-way ANOVA with Sidak's multiple comparisons tests. TCRdb carries this immuneACCESS record with in-frame sequences only. Its versions omit some clonotypes, under half of them owing to an unresolved V gene in the studies checked, with the rest unexplained. V, J and clone size reflect that table, while D and trimming were determined from the DNA. The sample has some 190,000 clones on record, roughly 94% of them singletons. Around 1.7% of the sample lies in the top ten.

Paper-wide results and their limitations: The vaccine-associated CD4 TCRs covered the entire spike protein, and the dominant responses fell in regions 160-218 and 743-854. Participants were mostly white British, with more females than males. The authors suggested clonal diversity may have been underestimated. In the small 56-69-year group, the increase in depth fell short of significance, most likely because of low power. After two AZD1222 doses, spike-specific TCR breadth and depth were significantly higher than at day 0 and than in MenACWY recipients. Reportedly, almost half of the unique spike-specific TCRs recognized epitopes lying outside the regions that are mutated in the B.1.351 and B.1.1.7 variants. Conclusions about previously exposed vaccinees are limited, since just a handful of AZD1222 recipients were seropositive for SARS-CoV-2 at baseline. Because no samples from the day 14 peak response were available, repertoires could be characterized only after the peak T cell response.

Details on this clone: Which antigen it targets is not known. Base qualities are not recorded, but no much larger clone differs from it by a single base.

The germline V gene encodes CDR1 MGHRA and CDR2 YSYEKL. The CDR3 covers 15 residues, taking in both the cysteine and the phenylalanine. Only the CDR3 DNA stays, 45 bases, in frame from base 1. Between the V and J ends, shortened by 2 bases and 4 bases respectively, the junction contains 14 bases. The chain couples TRBV4-1 to TRBJ2-5; a tentative D call is TRBD1 (5 bases match). Sequencing was performed on peripheral blood, taken 28 days after the second dose of the MenACWY control vaccine. The TCR sequence derives from an adult who received the MenACWY meningococcal vaccine as a control. The CDR3 reads as follows: CASSQLQAMGETQYF. The nucleotide sequence is TGCGCCAGCAGCCAATTACAGGCCATGGGAGAGACCCAGTACTTC.